This entry describes one TCR beta chain. This specimen comes from a study of blood T cell repertoires in COVID-19. Profiled with immunoSEQ multiplex PCR; TCRdb holds only in-frame clones, not every one. This table holds some 200,000 clones, 89% found once. Sequencing was carried out using peripheral blood. The origin of this receptor is a woman aged 40 to 50 with acute or convalescent COVID-19.

This CDR3 is CATVQGARETQYF. In nucleotides, the CDR3 is TGTGCCACCGTACAGGGGGCCCGAGAGACCCAGTACTTC. The chain recombines TRBV6-5 with TRBJ2-5; the match to TRBD1 covers 9 bases. Germline assignment: CDR1 MNHEY and CDR2 SVGAGI. This CDR3 has 13 amino acids. Trimming cost V 10 bases and J 4 bases; bases outside gene matches: 7.